Listed below are T cell receptor beta chains from one sample, sequenced in a study of vaccination effects on CD4 cells after COVID-19. Which antigens these TCRs recognize remains unknown. The assay was immunoSEQ multiplex PCR, and TCRdb's table has in-frame clones only and misses some. The data contain 30,000 to 45,000 clones, around 68% of them singletons. Specimen: CD4+ T cells from PBMCs cultured with SARS-CoV-2 spike peptides, collected before COVID-19 vaccination. The receptors stem from a human donor who received a COVID-19 vaccine. The CDR3 runs from the conserved cysteine through the conserved F or W. D genes are given only for firm matches.

j_call d_call v_call cdr3_aa
TRBJ1-1 TRBD1 TRBV28 CASSLSGGMPEAFF
TRBJ2-3 TRBD1 TRBV27 CASSGTGADTQYF
TRBJ2-3 - TRBV11-2 CASSARESTDTQYF
TRBJ1-2 - TRBV25-1 CASSGMGVNGYTF
TRBJ1-2 - TRBV5-1 CASSTQGQGGYTF
TRBJ1-2 TRBD1 TRBV18 CASSRDREGYTF
TRBJ1-3 - TRBV6-5 CASSYSMSLGGNTIYF
TRBJ1-1 - TRBV6-1 CASSEPPWDTEAFF
TRBJ1-5 - TRBV6-2/TRBV6-3 CASSSWGDQPQHF
TRBJ1-6 - TRBV19 CASSIPTVNSPLHF
TRBJ1-2 - TRBV19 CASSIPTEALYGYTF
TRBJ2-5 - TRBV6-5 CASSYSGGEETQYF
TRBJ1-5 TRBD1 TRBV18 CASSPRGRDRRNQPQHF
TRBJ2-3 - TRBV20-1 CSASSGRPSTDTQYF
TRBJ2-7 - TRBV11-2 CASSLELKGTYEQYF
TRBJ2-5 - TRBV5-1 CASSPAVDQETQYF
TRBJ2-3 TRBD2 TRBV19 CASSPLAGGLADTQYF
TRBJ1-1 - TRBV4-1 CASSPPGVNTEAFF
TRBJ1-4 - TRBV18 CASSPGVATNEKLFF
TRBJ2-3 TRBD2 TRBV2 CASSERELVDTQYF
TRBJ2-7 TRBD1 TRBV6-5 CASSYSSGQTYEQYF
TRBJ1-1 - TRBV18 CASSPGQGRKNTEAFF
TRBJ1-2 TRBD1 TRBV24-1 CATSDSGTGSFRTF
TRBJ1-1 TRBD1 TRBV2 CASPVNRGPTEAFF
TRBJ1-5 - TRBV9 CASSVGAAGQPQHF
TRBJ2-1 - TRBV4-1 CASSQEGSAYNEQFF
TRBJ2-2 TRBD1 TRBV7-3 CASSSRQGSAGELFF
TRBJ1-5 - TRBV18 CASSPLPQATNQPQHF
TRBJ2-7 TRBD2 TRBV27 CASSFLAGEREQYF
TRBJ2-7 TRBD1 TRBV6-5 CASSYGTGGSYEQYF
TRBJ2-3 TRBD2 TRBV9 CASSVVGTSGGGSTDTQYF
TRBJ1-1 - TRBV5-4 CASRQQGMNTEAFF
TRBJ2-7 TRBD1 TRBV27 CASSGQGNSHEQYF
TRBJ1-2 - TRBV2 CASSEVGYGYTF
TRBJ2-1 TRBD1 TRBV20-1 CSASPGQGYNEQFF
TRBJ2-5 - TRBV4-1 CASSQSGAAQYF
TRBJ2-3 - TRBV3-1/TRBV3-2 CASSPRDSTDTQYF
TRBJ2-7 TRBD2 TRBV7-8 CASSLGAGGLYEQYF
TRBJ2-2 TRBD1 TRBV10-3 CAISVRDRGNTGELFF
TRBJ2-3 - TRBV6-5 CASPTGTSTDTQYF
TRBJ1-2 TRBD1 TRBV19 CASSTTGGNYGYTF
TRBJ2-3 - TRBV27 CASSSTNLDTDTQYF
TRBJ1-3 - TRBV10-3 CAISRGNTIYF
TRBJ1-2 TRBD1 TRBV3-1/TRBV3-2 CASSQGLTGPYGYTF
TRBJ2-1 - TRBV5-1 CASSTGTLAYNEQFF
TRBJ2-1 - TRBV6-5 CASSQYNEQFF
TRBJ2-2 TRBD2 TRBV5-1 CASSFSSPSGVGELFF
TRBJ2-4 - TRBV6-5 CASSYSTDIQYF
TRBJ2-3 TRBD2 TRBV5-1 CASSLAAAGEVDTQYF
TRBJ1-4 - TRBV30 CAWSVRGRSSEKLFF
TRBJ1-6 TRBD1 TRBV5-4 CASSRGTGYNSPLHF
TRBJ2-7 - TRBV5-6 CASSLGLERFDLAEQYF
TRBJ2-3 TRBD2 TRBV27 CASSEASGGVSDTQYF
TRBJ1-5 - TRBV19 CASRAQGNQPQHF
TRBJ2-7 - TRBV7-2 CASSSPLGRSYEQYF
TRBJ2-5 TRBD2 TRBV27 CASSSRAGGETQYF
TRBJ1-5 TRBD1 TRBV5-5 CASSSAGGINQPQHF